The source of this T cell receptor (beta chain) is a study of T cell repertoires in cytomegalovirus infection. This clonotype came up many times. The antigen remains undetermined. TCRdb re-called the reads through MiXCR, storing one row per CDR3 protein. The sample carries about 920,000 distinct CDR3 sequences, around 30% recorded once. The sample in question was cultured CD8+ T cells from PBMCs, obtained from culture after CMV antigen stimulation. The clonotype was recovered from a human donor in good health (CMV status not recorded). Some clones in this sample may be carry-over from other donors' samples.

DNA for the CDR3: TGTGCCAGCACCATCGGGGTGAAGACTAATTCACCCCTCCACTTT. It codes for CASTIGVKTNSPLHF. The V and J genes are TRBV28 and TRBJ1-6; D is uncertain. Trimming stripped 7 bases from V and 6 bases from J, with 16 bases between. The CDR3 covers 15 residues. From germline, CDR1 is MDHEN and CDR2 SYDVKM.